Following are 15 T cell receptor beta chains from one sample sequenced in a study of PD-1 blockade in classical Hodgkin lymphoma. Sequencing was performed with immunoSEQ multiplex PCR; in TCRdb, only in-frame clones are kept and a portion is missing. Counted here are 15,000 to 20,000 clones, roughly four fifths occurring once; the ten biggest clones make up 1% to 1.5%. Sample time point: newly diagnosed, previously untreated cHL patient sample. Magnetic negative selection was used to purify CD4+ T cells from thawed PBMCs. The sample consisted of CD4+ T cells from blood. These receptors originate from a human donor with classical Hodgkin lymphoma.

The chain combines TRBV7-2 with TRBJ2-5; 14 nucleotides align to TRBD2. Germline V CDR1 and CDR2: SGHTA, FQGNSA. V lost 3 bases to trimming and J lost 5 bases; unmatched junction nucleotides: 5. The CDR3 loop spans 16 amino acids. CDR3 loop: CASSFGLAGGEETQYF. For the CDR3, the DNA is TGTGCCAGCAGCTTCGGACTAGCGGGAGGTGAGGAGACCCAGTACTTC.

CDR3 protein: CASSYRGWASRASKKTQYF. Written as DNA, the CDR3 is TGTGCCAGCAGTTATAGAGGGTGGGCTAGCAGAGCATCCAAGAAGACCCAGTACTTC. The chain recombines TRBV6-9 with TRBJ2-5; D is perhaps TRBD2 (5 bases). CDR1 and CDR2 from the germline V gene are MNHGY and SVAAGI. CDR3 length equals 19 residues. V lost 2 bases to trimming and J lost 6 bases, with 28 bases between them.

The chain recombines TRBV6-6 with TRBJ1-2; no clear D gene. This CDR3 region has 12 residues. V was clipped by 2 bases and J by 6 bases, with 7 bases between them. Germline V CDR1 and CDR2: MNHNY, SVGAGI (reference sequence). CDR3 coding DNA: TGTGCCAGCAGTTACCGGGCGGATGGCTACACCTTC. Translating gives CASSYRADGYTF.

This clone was seen only once. The gene calls are TRBV15 and TRBJ2-5; TRBD2 is a possible D gene (5 bases). This CDR3 region has 14 residues. The V gene lost 4 bases and the J gene lost 7 bases, with 16 bases spanning the gap. The germline gives CDR1 LNHNV, CDR2 YYDKDF (reference sequence). Here the CDR3 reads CATSTREPKGTQYF. In DNA, the CDR3 is TGTGCCACCAGCACCCGGGAACCCAAGGGGACCCAGTACTTC.

This chain uses TRBV23-1 with TRBJ2-5; TRBD2 aligns across 9 bases. TRBV23-1 is an open reading frame, and its role is uncertain. This CDR3 comprises 16 residues. The J segment lost 0 bases and the V segment lost 6 bases, leaving 8 bases of the junction unmatched. CDR3 region: CASRRGQREDQETQYF. The CDR3 coding sequence is TGCGCCAGCAGACGGGGCCAGCGGGAGGACCAAGAGACCCAGTACTTC.

The CDR3 reads CASSGTASYEQYF. The CDR3 DNA follows: TGCGCCAGCAGCGGTACAGCCTCCTACGAGCAGTACTTC. The gene calls are TRBV5-1 and TRBJ2-7; D is unclear. The V and J ends lost 4 bases and 0 bases respectively, with 8 bases between them. The length of the CDR3 is 13 residues. Germline V gene lookup returns CDR1 SGHRS and CDR2 YFSETQ.

This chain links TRBV6-5 with TRBJ1-2; no clear D gene. Per the germline V gene, CDR1 is MNHEY and CDR2 is SVGAGI. This CDR3 has 14 residues. Trimming cost V 6 bases and J 8 bases, with 19 bases left between them. This CDR3 is CASRESASLYGYTF. The CDR3 bases are TGTGCCAGCAGAGAGTCAGCTTCTCTATACGGCTACACCTTC.

A single count supports this clone. The rearrangement links TRBV6-5 to TRBJ2-3, with no clear D. V lost 0 bases and J lost 6, with 10 bases in between. The CDR3 runs to 14 residues. Germline CDR1 MNHEY, CDR2 SVGAGI. The CDR3 region is CASSYSTRWDTQYF. CDR3 DNA: TGTGCCAGCAGTTACTCGACCCGGTGGGATACGCAGTATTTT.

The V and J genes are TRBV4-1 and TRBJ2-2; D uncertain. The germline gives CDR1 MGHRA, CDR2 YSYEKL. The CDR3 length is 14 residues. Trimming stripped 1 base from V and 4 bases from J, with 7 bases between. The CDR3 is CASSQGQITGELFF. CDR3 sequence (DNA): TGCGCCAGCAGCCAAGGCCAGATCACCGGGGAGCTGTTTTTT.

V gene TRBV6-1 combines with J gene TRBJ2-1; weak D call: TRBD2 (5 bases). This CDR3 has 15 residues. The germline V and J ends were trimmed by 8 bases and 0 bases, with 14 bases remaining between them. From germline, CDR1 is MNHNS and CDR2 SASEGT. CDR3 sequence: CASVLGGSSYNEQFF. Here the CDR3 DNA reads TGTGCCAGCGTTTTGGGCGGGTCCTCCTACAATGAGCAGTTCTTC.

The table lists this clone with a count of one. The chain couples TRBV19 to TRBJ2-5, with D possibly being TRBD2 (6 bases). V lost 4 bases, J lost 2 bases, and 14 bases lay in between. Germline assignment: CDR1 LNHDA and CDR2 SQIVND (reference sequence). The CDR3 sequence is 15 residues long. The CDR3, as DNA: TGTGCCAGTAGTAAACCGGGACTCCGGCAAGAGACCCAGTACTTC. It specifies CASSKPGLRQETQYF.

The chain carries TRBV6-5 and TRBJ1-2; unclear D gene. The CDR3 extends over 11 amino acids. Deletions cut 6 bases from V and 11 bases from J, with 13 bases between. Germline CDR1 and CDR2: MNHEY and SVGAGI. CDR3 residues: CASSPLLGYTF. The CDR3, as DNA: TGTGCCAGCAGCCCGCTTCTCGGGTACACCTTC.

The chain carries TRBV5-1 and TRBJ2-7; 11 bases fit TRBD2. The V segment lost 5 bases and the J segment 1 base; nucleotides outside the gene matches: 5. Germline V gene sequence: CDR1 SGHRS, CDR2 YFSETQ. This CDR3 has 15 amino acids. CDR3 sequence (DNA): TGCGCCAGCAGTTACGGGACTAGCGGATCCTACGAGCAGTACTTC. Protein sequence: CASSYGTSGSYEQYF.

V gene TRBV6-5 combines with J gene TRBJ2-1, with 7 nucleotides matching TRBD2. CDR1 and CDR2 from the germline V gene are MNHEY and SVGAGI. The CDR3 loop spans 15 amino acids. J lost 4 bases, V lost 2 bases, and 5 bases had no gene match. In DNA form, the CDR3 reads TGTGCCAGCAGTTACGATACTAGCGCGTACAATGAGCAGTTCTTC. This sequence encodes CASSYDTSAYNEQFF.

The genes are TRBV30 and TRBJ2-3, with TRBD2 identical over 8 bases. The CDR3 is 17 residues long. CDR1 and CDR2 (germline): GTSNPN, SVGIG (reference sequence). V lost 5 bases to trimming and J lost 1 base; unmatched junction nucleotides: 14. The CDR3 coding sequence is TGTGCCTGGGGGCCACGGGAGGGCCGACTGGGCACAGATACGCAGTATTTT. Its translation: CAWGPREGRLGTDTQYF.